What follows are 3 T cell receptor beta chains derived from one specimen sequenced in a study of T cell clonotyping in hematopoietic cell transplantation. Libraries were prepared by immunoSEQ multiplex PCR; TCRdb keeps only in-frame clonotypes and omits some of them. The sample consists of about 14,000 clones, around 97% of them appearing once. The input for sequencing was peripheral blood mononuclear cells, taken 30 days after allogeneic stem cell transplant. All receptors come from a female patient in her fifties who had an allogeneic stem cell transplant from an unrelated donor, so T cells may come from the graft donor. Some clones in this sample may be carry-over from other donors' samples.

The J gene is TRBJ2-1, the V gene TRBV27; 9 bases fit TRBD1. With 4 bases clipped from V and 12 bases from J, the junction kept 13 bases outside the gene matches. The CDR3 loop spans 15 amino acids. Germline assignment: CDR1 MNHEY and CDR2 SMNVEV (reference sequence). CDR3 residues: CASSSSSGTGQGQFF. The CDR3 coding sequence is TGTGCCAGCAGTTCATCTTCCGGGACAGGGCAGGGGCAGTTCTTC.

The table lists this clone with a count of one. The chain joins TRBV10-1 to TRBJ2-7, with a weak D call TRBD2 (6 bases). The CDR3 totals 14 residues. Trimming shortened V by 3 bases and J by 5 bases, and 14 bases separated the two germline ends. CDR1 and CDR2 from the germline V gene are WNHNN and SYGVQD (reference sequence). Here the CDR3 reads CASSDHRWGDEQYF. The CDR3 region has the DNA TGCGCCAGCAGTGACCACAGATGGGGGGACGAGCAGTACTTC.

This clone was detected only once. The chain carries TRBV5-1 and TRBJ2-7, with D possibly called TRBD1 or TRBD2 (6 bases each). V lost 0 bases to trimming and J lost 2 bases, with 12 bases between them. The CDR3 loop spans 15 amino acids. CDR1 and CDR2 (germline): SGHRS, YFSETQ. This CDR3 is CASSLVPGATYEQYF. As DNA, the CDR3 is TGCGCCAGCAGCTTGGTCCCGGGGGCGACCTACGAGCAGTACTTC.